Listed below are T cell receptor beta chains from one sample, sequenced in a study of shared clonotypes between healthy human individuals. Sequencing used immunoSEQ multiplex PCR; TCRdb keeps in-frame clones, though not all of them. The sample lists more than 1 million clones; about four fifths were seen once. Source material: memory CD4+ T cells from PBMCs. The receptors were gathered from a man between 18 and 35 years old in good health. Some clones in this sample may be carry-over from other donors' samples. The conserved cysteine and the conserved F or W are not part of the CDR3 here. Size is omitted from some rows. Given values are once, few, many or a class for expanded clones.

clone_size: once; j_call: TRBJ2-5; v_call: TRBV7-3; cdr3_aa: ASSPGQSKETQY
clone_size: -; j_call: TRBJ1-1; v_call: TRBV18; cdr3_aa: ASLRDHDTEAF
clone_size: -; j_call: TRBJ2-7; v_call: TRBV10-3; cdr3_aa: AISGTATWEQY
clone_size: once; j_call: TRBJ2-3; v_call: TRBV1; cdr3_aa: TSSQDFNAQECSRIPRRNTQY
clone_size: -; j_call: TRBJ2-7; v_call: TRBV7-8; cdr3_aa: ASSLAPWDEQY
clone_size: -; j_call: TRBJ2-6; v_call: TRBV7-3; cdr3_aa: ASSSSSGANVLT
clone_size: -; j_call: TRBJ2-5; v_call: TRBV5-1; cdr3_aa: ASSPGLAGGKEETQY
clone_size: -; j_call: TRBJ2-1; v_call: TRBV15; cdr3_aa: ATSLPGLAKYNEQF
clone_size: -; j_call: TRBJ2-3; v_call: TRBV15; cdr3_aa: ATSKLVASTDTQY
clone_size: -; j_call: TRBJ2-7; v_call: TRBV11-3; cdr3_aa: ASSRDTAEEQY
clone_size: once; j_call: TRBJ2-7; v_call: TRBV6-1; cdr3_aa: ASGQVYEQY
clone_size: -; j_call: TRBJ2-7; v_call: TRBV11-2; cdr3_aa: ASSPVRGARFYEQY
clone_size: -; j_call: TRBJ2-7; v_call: TRBV30; cdr3_aa: AWVRSYEQY
clone_size: few; j_call: TRBJ2-2; v_call: TRBV27; cdr3_aa: ASRGGLAGRGELF
clone_size: -; j_call: TRBJ2-1; v_call: TRBV20-1; cdr3_aa: SAGLRNEQF
clone_size: -; j_call: TRBJ2-5; v_call: TRBV7-9; cdr3_aa: ASSLYGGSETQY
clone_size: -; j_call: TRBJ2-3; v_call: TRBV20-1; cdr3_aa: SARDTDTQY
clone_size: once; j_call: TRBJ2-3; v_call: TRBV5-1; cdr3_aa: ASSSGTETSTDTQY
clone_size: -; j_call: -; v_call: TRBV5-1; cdr3_aa: ASSFSGTESYEQY
clone_size: few; j_call: TRBJ2-2; v_call: TRBV4-1; cdr3_aa: ASSQMGSGELF
clone_size: once; j_call: TRBJ2-7; v_call: TRBV7-2; cdr3_aa: ASSLGREYYEQY
clone_size: -; j_call: TRBJ2-1; v_call: TRBV5-5; cdr3_aa: ASSIPGLVENEQF
clone_size: -; j_call: TRBJ1-2; v_call: TRBV6-6; cdr3_aa: ASSNRQPNSYT
clone_size: -; j_call: TRBJ1-4; v_call: TRBV29-1; cdr3_aa: SVGATTNEKLF
clone_size: -; j_call: TRBJ2-6; v_call: TRBV7-8; cdr3_aa: ASSLGDRGRANVLT
clone_size: -; j_call: TRBJ1-4; v_call: TRBV2; cdr3_aa: ASRQGFGNEKLF
clone_size: few; j_call: TRBJ2-7; v_call: TRBV11-1; cdr3_aa: ASSLAVTSSYEQY